The 19 T cell receptor beta chains below come from one sample, sequenced in a study of shared clonotypes between healthy human individuals (dated by TCRdb to about 2020). Receptors were amplified or captured by the immunoSEQ multiplex PCR assay. The table comes from immuneACCESS by way of TCRdb, which keeps in-frame sequences with V and J called. Part of the clones is missing from these tables; in studies checked, under half for an unresolved V gene and the rest for unknown reasons. Across this sample there are about 1 million clones, with around 76% seen only once. The ten largest clonotypes hold 1.2% to 1.5% of the sample. Sequencing input: memory CD4+ T cells sorted from blood. What this sample's cell subset or site label stands for: CD45RA-negative fraction. These receptors all stem from a man in his late teens or twenties in good health.

The chain couples TRBV5-1 to TRBJ2-7; D possibly corresponds to TRBD2 (6 bases). This CDR3 is 15 amino acids long. V lost 4 bases, J lost 2 bases, and 16 bases lay in between. CDR1 SGHRS and CDR2 YFSETQ come from the germline V gene. The CDR3, as DNA: TGCGCCAGCAGCCGAACCGGGACTCGTGCCTACGAGCAGTACTTC. Protein sequence: CASSRTGTRAYEQYF.

This clone has a single count. The V call is TRBV19, the J call TRBJ1-5, with a tentative D call TRBD1 (5 bases). The germline CDR1 and CDR2 sequences are LNHDA and SQIVND (reference sequence). Trimming left V 1 base short and J 2 bases short, with 12 bases between. The CDR3 sequence is 16 residues long. The CDR3 nucleotides read TGTGCCAGTAGTATAGCTAGGGGAGGGGGCAATCAGCCCCAGCATTTT. This sequence encodes CASSIARGGGNQPQHF.

The CDR3 spells CASSELMGGNEKLFF. The CDR3 DNA follows: TGTGCCAGCAGCGAACTGATGGGGGGGAATGAAAAACTGTTTTTT. This chain joins TRBV2 and TRBJ1-4, with a tentative D call TRBD1 (5 bases). The CDR3 length is 15 residues. V lost 6 bases, J lost 5 bases, and 16 bases lay in between. The germline gives CDR1 SNHLY, CDR2 FYNNEI.

DNA for the CDR3: TGTGCCACCAGGACAGGGGGCTGGAGCACTGAAGCTTTCTTT. Encoded protein: CATRTGGWSTEAFF. J is TRBJ1-1 and V is TRBV15; 10 nucleotides agree with TRBD1. CDR1 LNHNV and CDR2 YYDKDF come from the germline V gene (reference sequence). V lost 6 bases and J lost 4; bases outside the gene matches: 5. This CDR3 region has 14 residues.

This clone has more than one count but fewer than ten. This chain joins TRBV5-1 and TRBJ2-2; 8 nucleotides line up with TRBD1. This CDR3 contains 16 residues. The J segment lost 1 base and the V segment lost 4 bases, leaving 6 bases of the junction unmatched. The V gene's germline CDR1 is SGHRS and CDR2 YFSETQ. CDR3 bases: TGCGCCAGCAGCCCATCCGGGACAGGGAACACCGGGGAGCTGTTTTTT. This codes for CASSPSGTGNTGELFF.

Only one count was recorded for this clone. The junction does not match germline at one end; this may be a read error. This chain connects TRBV7-7 to TRBJ2-2; D is ambiguous. Per the germline V gene, CDR1 is SSHAT and CDR2 is FNYEAQ (reference sequence). This CDR3 is 13 amino acids long. The CDR3 coding sequence is TGTGCTAGCAGCTTAACGCGGACCGGGGAGCTGTTTTTT. It translates to CASSLTRTGELFF.

The chain joins TRBV27 to TRBJ1-2; TRBD1 aligns across 10 bases. The CDR3 is 16 amino acids. Germline-derived CDR1 and CDR2 are MNHEY and SMNVEV (reference sequence). J lost 5 bases, V lost 5 bases, and 11 bases had no gene match. The CDR3 protein is CASSPGQGSTAYGYTF. The CDR3 DNA follows: TGTGCCAGCAGTCCGGGACAGGGGTCGACGGCTTATGGCTACACCTTC.

This clone was observed at least ten times. Relative to the germline gene, one junction end is altered; a read error may explain this. V gene TRBV2 combines with J gene TRBJ2-3, with 8 positions matching TRBD1. The CDR3 spans 16 residues. The V gene's germline CDR1 is SNHLY and CDR2 FYNNEI. CDR3 bases: TGTGCCAGCGGTGAAGGACAGGGAATGAGCACAGATACGCAGTATTTT. Translation gives CASGEGQGMSTDTQYF.

Regarding this clone: This may stem from a read error, because a much larger clone lies one nucleotide away. In the same sample, other DNA sequences code for this CDR3. V usage is TRBV18 and J usage is TRBJ2-7, with TRBD2 as a possible D gene (6 bases). Germline lookup yields CDR1 KGHSH and CDR2 LQKENI. There are 15 residues in the CDR3. The CDR3 nucleotides read TGTGCTAGCTCACCACCTAGCGTCGGCGGCTACGAGCAGTACTTC. This gives the protein CASSPPSVGGYEQYF.

This clone showed up just once. V gene TRBV6-6 combines with J gene TRBJ2-7; TRBD1 agrees at 8 bases. J gave up 2 bases and V 2 bases, and 2 bases lay outside the gene matches. CDR1 and CDR2 (germline): MNHNY, SVGAGI (reference sequence). This CDR3 is built from 14 residues. The DNA of the CDR3 is TGTGCCAGCAGTTACGAGACAGGGGCCTACGAGCAGTACTTC. Its translation is CASSYETGAYEQYF.

This chain joins TRBV5-1 and TRBJ1-6, with D unresolved. The germline CDR1 and CDR2 sequences are SGHRS and YFSETQ. This CDR3 spans 14 amino acids. V lost 0 bases and J lost 7, with 8 bases in between. Here the CDR3 DNA reads TGCGCCAGCAGCTTGGATCTACAGAATTCACCCCTCCACTTT. It codes for CASSLDLQNSPLHF.

This chain connects TRBV5-4 to TRBJ2-5, with TRBD2 identical over 9 bases. J lost 4 bases, V lost 4 bases, and 5 bases had no gene match. Germline assignment: CDR1 SGHNT and CDR2 YYREEE (reference sequence). This CDR3 is 14 amino acids long. CDR3 sequence (DNA): TGTGCCAGCAGCGAGCATAGCGGGAGAGAGACCCAGTACTTC. This encodes CASSEHSGRETQYF.

The chain combines TRBV10-2 with TRBJ2-7; 13 bases map to TRBD2. The CDR3 sequence is 13 residues long. J was trimmed by 11 bases and V by 7 bases; bases with no gene match: 8. CDR1 and CDR2 (germline): WSHSY, SAAADI. CDR3 in DNA: TGCGCCAGCAAGTCCGGACTAGCGGGAGACGAGTACTTC. It translates to CASKSGLAGDEYF.

Notes on this clone: This sample also contains other DNA sequences that code for the same CDR3. The rearrangement uses TRBV30 and TRBJ1-4; 8 bases match TRBD1. This CDR3 contains 13 residues. The ends lost 0 bases at V and 8 bases at J; junction bases unmatched: 2. Germline V gene sequence: CDR1 GTSNPN, CDR2 SVGIG (reference sequence). In nucleotides, the CDR3 is TGTGCCTGGAGTGTACAGGGGGGGGAAAAACTGTTTTTT. Its protein product is CAWSVQGGEKLFF.

A few counts support this clone. CDR3 loop: CASSLVGQGIYGYTF. The CDR3 nucleotides are TGTGCCAGCAGCTTGGTGGGACAGGGCATCTATGGCTACACCTTC. The V gene is TRBV5-6, the J gene TRBJ1-2; 9 bases are shared with TRBD1. Germline assignment: CDR1 SGHDT and CDR2 YYEEEE. After removal of 0 bases from V and 4 bases from J, the junction contained 4 bases not matched to a gene. The CDR3 has 15 residues.

The CDR3 loop reads CASRGEINSPLHF. The CDR3 bases are TGTGCCAGCAGGGGGGAAATTAATTCACCCCTCCACTTT. V and J are TRBV28 and TRBJ1-6; tentatively, D is TRBD1 (5 bases). V gave up 6 bases and J gave up 6 bases, with 9 bases separating them. Per the germline V gene, CDR1 is MDHEN and CDR2 is SYDVKM. This CDR3 is 13 amino acids long.

The chain recombines TRBV7-9 with TRBJ2-7; the match to TRBD1 covers 8 bases. Germline V gene data show CDR1 as SEHNR and CDR2 as FQNEAQ (reference sequence). V lost 1 base to trimming and J lost 11 bases; unmatched junction nucleotides: 1. The CDR3 loop spans 11 amino acids. As DNA, the CDR3 is TGTGCCAGCAGCTTAGGGACAGGGAAGTACTTC. Translated: CASSLGTGKYF.

This chain links TRBV29-1 with TRBJ1-5; D might be TRBD1 (6 bases). There are 14 residues in the CDR3. CDR1 SQVTM and CDR2 ANQGSEA come from the germline V gene. The ends were cut back, 6 bases at V and 0 bases at J, with 12 bases in the middle. This CDR3 reads CSVVEGGSNQPQHF. In DNA, the CDR3 is TGCAGCGTGGTGGAGGGGGGTAGCAATCAGCCCCAGCATTTT.

CDR3 protein: CASGQVEAFF. The CDR3 DNA is TGTGCCAGCGGACAGGTTGAAGCTTTCTTT. The chain joins TRBV19 to TRBJ1-1; 7 bases align to TRBD1. This CDR3 comprises 10 residues. Losses at the gene ends were 9 bases for V and 7 bases for J; bases not matched to a gene: 2. Looked up from germline, CDR1 is LNHDA and CDR2 is SQIVND (reference sequence).